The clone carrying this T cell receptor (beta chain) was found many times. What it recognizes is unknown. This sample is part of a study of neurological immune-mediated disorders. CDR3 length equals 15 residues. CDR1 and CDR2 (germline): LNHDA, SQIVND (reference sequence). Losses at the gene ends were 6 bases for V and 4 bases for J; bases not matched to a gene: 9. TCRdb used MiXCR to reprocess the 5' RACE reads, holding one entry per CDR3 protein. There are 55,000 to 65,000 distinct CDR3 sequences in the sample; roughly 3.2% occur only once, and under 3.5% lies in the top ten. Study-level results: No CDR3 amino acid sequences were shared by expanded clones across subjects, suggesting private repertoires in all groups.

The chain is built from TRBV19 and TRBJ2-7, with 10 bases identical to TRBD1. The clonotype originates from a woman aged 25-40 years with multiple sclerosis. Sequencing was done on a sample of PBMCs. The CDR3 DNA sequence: TGTGCCAGTAGCATTACCGGGACAGGGGTGTACGAGCAGTACTTC. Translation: CASSITGTGVYEQYF.